This TCR beta chain derives from a study of blood T cell repertoires in COVID-19 (dated by TCRdb to about 2020). Regarding the study in general: Collaborator samples came from the United States, Italy and Spain and covered acute and convalescent phases of COVID-19. The material from the prospective study consisted of cDNA or gDNA derived from T cells, B-cell-depleted T cells, or PBMCs. Deeply sampled blood TCRbeta repertoires from subjects exposed to, actively infected with, or recovered from COVID-19 were included in the dataset. The repertoires were made available in a free public database intended to serve as a resource for research on the immune response to SARS-CoV-2. Samples were obtained from the ongoing ImmuneRACE study (first 160 participants) and from roughly 1,300 subjects provided by 6 global collaborators. The sample metadata nearly always contained a de-identified subject ID, COVID-19 status, age in years and sex. Where available, HLA class I and class II types were obtained from metadata supplied by the sample provider rather than from assay-based typing.

The paper as a whole reports these results and caveats: The quantity of clinical and demographic metadata differed by source and by participant and was supplied without curation.

A second Seattle source provided samples from volunteer blood donors who had recovered from COVID-19. The collaborating institutions used their own protocols to collect whole blood in K2EDTA tubes. For TCRbeta analysis, collaborators shipped samples in one of three forms: frozen whole blood, isolated PBMCs, or DNA extracted from either of those sample types. Trimming leaves V shorter by 6 bases and J shorter by 10 bases, with the junction holding 11 bases beyond the gene matches. Taken from cysteine to phenylalanine, the CDR3 has 14 residues. Just CDR3 DNA is preserved here, 42 bases in frame from base 1. Per the germline V gene (reference sequence), MNHEY is the CDR1 and SMNVEV is the CDR2. As for this clone: Its antigen remains undetermined. No per-base quality is available; no much larger clone lies one base away.

The immunoSEQ Assay, a bias-controlled multiplex PCR, was used to amplify TCRbeta CDR3 regions from genomic DNA. As for the authors' bioinformatics: Nucleated cell counts per sample were estimated from amplification of reference gene primers within the assay. Sequence reads were collapsed and filtered to measure the absolute abundance of every unique TCRbeta CDR3 rearrangement. Productive Simpson clonality was computed per sample as the square root of Simpson's diversity index over productive rearrangements. Imported from immuneACCESS, the table was reduced by TCRdb to in-frame sequences with V and J called. These copies leave out some clones; in studies compared against another copy, an unresolved V gene accounts for under half, and the cause of the remainder is not known. That table gives V, J and clone size, and the DNA gave D and trimming. Within this sample are some 140,000 clones, with 60% to 80% of them counted one time only. Of the sample, approximately 10% is held by the ten largest clones.

Source material: peripheral blood. The chain is encoded by TRBV27 joined to TRBJ2-1; TRBD2 fits 8 bases in the junction. The TCR originated in a man in his fifties or sixties who had recovered from COVID-19. This receptor has the CDR3 CASRGPSGWAEQFF. The nucleotide sequence reads TGTGCCAGCAGAGGTCCTAGCGGGTGGGCGGAGCAGTTCTTC.